Sequencing of this T cell receptor (beta chain) was carried out in a study of T cell changes during pregnancy in multiple sclerosis. Germline assignment: CDR1 SGHVS and CDR2 FNYEAQ. The CDR3 contains 15 residues. The ends lost 5 bases at V and 9 bases at J; junction bases unmatched: 10. Produced via immunoSEQ multiplex PCR; TCRdb's table is partial and in-frame only. The sample contains some 29,000 clones, about 91% of which appear only once. The genes are TRBV7-6 and TRBJ2-2; TRBD1 agrees at 9 bases. This sample comprised CD8+ T cells from peripheral blood mononuclear cells, obtained before pregnancy. This clonotype was sampled from a female donor with multiple sclerosis, enrolled in a pregnancy study. For the CDR3, the DNA is TGTGCCAGCAGCCTTCCGGGACAGGGACCCCGGGAGCTGTTTTTT. This encodes CASSLPGQGPRELFF.